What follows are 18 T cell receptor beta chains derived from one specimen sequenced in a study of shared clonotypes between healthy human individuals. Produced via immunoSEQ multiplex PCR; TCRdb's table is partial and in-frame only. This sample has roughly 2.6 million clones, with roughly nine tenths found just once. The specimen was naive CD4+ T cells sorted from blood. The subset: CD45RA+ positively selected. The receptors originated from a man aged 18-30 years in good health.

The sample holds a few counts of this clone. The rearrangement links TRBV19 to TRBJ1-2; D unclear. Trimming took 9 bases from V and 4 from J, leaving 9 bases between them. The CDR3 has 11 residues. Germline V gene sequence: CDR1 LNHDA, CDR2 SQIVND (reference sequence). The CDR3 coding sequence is TGTGCCAGCATGGCGCGCTATGGCTACACCTTC. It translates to CASMARYGYTF.

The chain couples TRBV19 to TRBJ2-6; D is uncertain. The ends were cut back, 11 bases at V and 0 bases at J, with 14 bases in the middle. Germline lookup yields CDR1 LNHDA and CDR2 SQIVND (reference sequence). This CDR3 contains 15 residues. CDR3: CAARPAASGANVLTF. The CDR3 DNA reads TGTGCCGCCCGGCCGGCAGCCTCTGGGGCCAACGTCCTGACTTTC. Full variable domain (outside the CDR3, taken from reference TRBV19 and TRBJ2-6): DGGITQSPKYLFRKEGQNVTLSCEQNLNHDAMYWYRQDPGQGLRLIYYSQIVNDFQKGDIAEGYSVSREKKESFPLTVTSAQKNPTAFYLCAARPAASGANVLTFGAGSRLTVL.

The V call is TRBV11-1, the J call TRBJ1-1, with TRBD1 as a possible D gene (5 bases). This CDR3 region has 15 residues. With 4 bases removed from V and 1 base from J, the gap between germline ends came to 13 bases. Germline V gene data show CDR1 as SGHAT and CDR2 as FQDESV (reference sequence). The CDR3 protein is CASSSRGHSNTEAFF. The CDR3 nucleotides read TGTGCCAGCAGCTCCCGAGGACACTCGAACACTGAAGCTTTCTTT. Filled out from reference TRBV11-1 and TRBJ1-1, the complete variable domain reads EAEVAQSPRYKITEKSQAVAFWCDPISGHATLYWYRQILGQGPELLVQFQDESVVDDSQLPKDRFSAERLKGVDSTLKIQPAELGDSAMYLCASSSRGHSNTEAFFGQGTRLTVV.

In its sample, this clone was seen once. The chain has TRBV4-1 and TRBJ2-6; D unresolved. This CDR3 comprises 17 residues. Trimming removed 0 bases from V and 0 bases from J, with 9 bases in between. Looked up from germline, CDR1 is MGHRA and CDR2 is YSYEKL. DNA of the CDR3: TGCGCCAGCAGCCAAGAAGGACGGACCTCTGGGGCCAACGTCCTGACTTTC. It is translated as CASSQEGRTSGANVLTF.

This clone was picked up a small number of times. The CDR3 bases are TGCGCCAGTGGGACAGGGGGCCGGGGCTACACCTTC. Translating gives CASGTGGRGYTF. The chain joins TRBV5-1 to TRBJ1-2, with TRBD1 matching 12 bases. Unmatched junction bases numbered 4, after V lost 8 bases and J lost 8 bases. This CDR3 comprises 12 residues. The germline V gene encodes CDR1 SGHRS and CDR2 YFSETQ.

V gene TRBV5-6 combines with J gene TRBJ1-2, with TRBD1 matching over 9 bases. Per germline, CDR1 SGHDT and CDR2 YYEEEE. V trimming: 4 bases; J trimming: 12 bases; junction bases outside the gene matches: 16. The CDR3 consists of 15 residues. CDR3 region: CASSRTGGPQVQHTF. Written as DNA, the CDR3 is TGTGCCAGCAGCCGAACAGGGGGCCCTCAAGTTCAGCACACCTTC.

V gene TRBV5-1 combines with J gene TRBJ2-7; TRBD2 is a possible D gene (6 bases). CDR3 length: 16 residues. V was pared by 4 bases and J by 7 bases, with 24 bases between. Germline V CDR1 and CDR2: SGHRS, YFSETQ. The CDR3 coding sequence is TGCGCCAGCAGCCCAGGAGGAGGGGACTCTTATTGGGAGCAGTACTTC. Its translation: CASSPGGGDSYWEQYF.

The chain's CDR3 is CASSLLKAGGTNTQYF. The CDR3 nucleotides are TGTGCCAGCAGTCTCCTTAAAGCCGGGGGCACCAATACGCAGTATTTT. The rearrangement joins TRBV27 to TRBJ2-3; D may be TRBD1 or TRBD2 (6 bases each). Trimming took off 5 bases at V and 7 bases at J, with 22 bases between the two ends. The CDR3 is 16 amino acids. Germline CDR1 MNHEY, CDR2 SMNVEV (reference sequence).

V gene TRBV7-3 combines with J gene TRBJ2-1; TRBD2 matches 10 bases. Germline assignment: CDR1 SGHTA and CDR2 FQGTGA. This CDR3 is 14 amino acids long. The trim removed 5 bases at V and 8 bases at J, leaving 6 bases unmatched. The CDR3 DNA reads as TGTGCCAGCAGCCTCCAGCGGGGGGGCTATGAGCAGTTCTTC. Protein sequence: CASSLQRGGYEQFF. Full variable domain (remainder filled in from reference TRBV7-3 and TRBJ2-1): GAGVSQTPSNKVTEKGKYVELRCDPISGHTALYWYRQSLGQGPEFLIYFQGTGAADDSGLPNDRFFAVRPEGSVSTLKIQRTERGDSAVYLCASSLQRGGYEQFFGPGTRLTVL.

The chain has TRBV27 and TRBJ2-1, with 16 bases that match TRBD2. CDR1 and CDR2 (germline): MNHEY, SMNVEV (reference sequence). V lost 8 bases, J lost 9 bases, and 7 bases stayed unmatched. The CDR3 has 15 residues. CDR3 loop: CASAPGTSGRVEQFF. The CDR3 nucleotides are TGTGCCAGCGCCCCCGGGACTAGCGGGAGGGTTGAGCAGTTCTTC.

CDR3 sequence (DNA): TGTGCCAGTAGTGTCGGCGGAGGAGCTTTCTTT. This translates into CASSVGGGAFF. The chain couples TRBV19 to TRBJ1-1; D is undetermined. Germline-derived CDR1 and CDR2 are LNHDA and SQIVND (reference sequence). The CDR3 is 11 residues long. V dropped 5 bases and J dropped 10 bases, with 11 bases sitting between them.

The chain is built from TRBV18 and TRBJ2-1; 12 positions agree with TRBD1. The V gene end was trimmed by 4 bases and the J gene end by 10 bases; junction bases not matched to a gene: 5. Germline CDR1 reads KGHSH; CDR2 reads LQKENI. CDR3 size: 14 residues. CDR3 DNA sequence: TGTGCCAGCTCACGGGGGACAGGGGGCCTAGAGCAGTTCTTC. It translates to CASSRGTGGLEQFF.

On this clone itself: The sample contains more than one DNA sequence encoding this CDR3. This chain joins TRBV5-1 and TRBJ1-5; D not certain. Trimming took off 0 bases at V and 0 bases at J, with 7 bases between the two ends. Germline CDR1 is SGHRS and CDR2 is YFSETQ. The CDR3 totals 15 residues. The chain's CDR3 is CASSLGGYSNQPQHF. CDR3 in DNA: TGCGCCAGCAGCTTGGGCGGCTATAGCAATCAGCCCCAGCATTTT.

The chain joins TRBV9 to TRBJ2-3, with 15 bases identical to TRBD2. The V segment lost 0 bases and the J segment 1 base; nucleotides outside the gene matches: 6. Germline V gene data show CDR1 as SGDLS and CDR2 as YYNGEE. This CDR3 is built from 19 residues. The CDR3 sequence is CASSVGTSGRAGRTDTQYF. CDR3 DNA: TGTGCCAGCAGCGTAGGGACTAGCGGGAGGGCCGGGCGCACAGATACGCAGTATTTT.

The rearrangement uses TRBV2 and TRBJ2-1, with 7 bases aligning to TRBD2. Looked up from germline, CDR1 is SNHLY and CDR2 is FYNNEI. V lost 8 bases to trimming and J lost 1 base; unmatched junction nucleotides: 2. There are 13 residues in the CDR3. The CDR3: CASGRASYNEQFF. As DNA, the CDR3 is TGTGCCAGCGGGAGGGCGTCCTACAATGAGCAGTTCTTC.

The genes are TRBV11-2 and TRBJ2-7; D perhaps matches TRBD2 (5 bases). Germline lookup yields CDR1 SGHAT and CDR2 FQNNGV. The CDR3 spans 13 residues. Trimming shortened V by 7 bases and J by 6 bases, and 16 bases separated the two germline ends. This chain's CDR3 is CASTTGPGGEQYF. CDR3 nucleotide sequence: TGTGCCAGCACCACCGGACCTGGAGGCGAGCAGTACTTC.

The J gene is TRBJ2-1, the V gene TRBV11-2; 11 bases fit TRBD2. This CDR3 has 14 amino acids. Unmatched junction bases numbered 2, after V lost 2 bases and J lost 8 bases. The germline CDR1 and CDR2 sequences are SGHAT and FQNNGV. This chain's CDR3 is CASSLTSGSDEQFF. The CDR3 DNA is TGTGCCAGCAGCTTAACTAGCGGGAGTGATGAGCAGTTCTTC.

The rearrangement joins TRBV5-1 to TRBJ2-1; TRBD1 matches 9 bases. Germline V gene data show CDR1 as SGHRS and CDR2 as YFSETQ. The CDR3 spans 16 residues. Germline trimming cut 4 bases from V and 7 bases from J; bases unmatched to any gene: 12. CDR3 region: CASSRGERQGVNEQFF. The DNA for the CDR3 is TGCGCCAGCAGCCGTGGAGAGAGACAGGGGGTAAATGAGCAGTTCTTC. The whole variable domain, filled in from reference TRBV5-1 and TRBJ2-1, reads KAGVTQTPRYLIKTRGQQVTLSCSPISGHRSVSWYQQTPGQGLQFLFEYFSETQRNKGNFPGRFSGRQFSNSRSEMNVSTLELGDSALYLCASSRGERQGVNEQFFGPGTRLTVL.